This passage covers 24 T cell receptor beta chains from one sample sequenced in a study of blood T cell repertoires in COVID-19. TCRdb keeps only in-frame clones here, not all; method: immunoSEQ multiplex PCR. The data contain roughly 33,000 clones, 93% of them singletons. The sequenced sample was peripheral blood. These receptors were collected from a human donor in a cohort sampled during active COVID-19.

The chain links TRBV24-1 to TRBJ1-2; possibly TRBD1 for D (6 bases). V lost 6 bases to trimming and J lost 4 bases, with 20 bases between them. CDR1 and CDR2 (germline): KGHDR, SFDVKD. This CDR3 has 16 amino acids. The CDR3 region has the DNA TGTGCCACCAGTAATGATCGGGGGGCGCACCTCTATGGCTACACCTTC. This codes for CATSNDRGAHLYGYTF.

The chain joins TRBV28 to TRBJ1-2, with 9 bases lining up with TRBD1. Looked up from germline, CDR1 is MDHEN and CDR2 is SYDVKM. The length of the CDR3 is 13 residues. J gave up 2 bases and V 6 bases, and 1 base lay outside the gene matches. Written as DNA, the CDR3 is TGTGCCAGCAGGGGACAGGGAAACTATGGCTACACCTTC. Residues: CASRGQGNYGYTF.

The chain joins TRBV30 to TRBJ1-2; 8 bases map to TRBD1. The germline CDR1 and CDR2 sequences are GTSNPN and SVGIG (reference sequence). Losses at the gene ends were 0 bases for V and 5 bases for J; bases not matched to a gene: 8. This CDR3 region has 15 residues. CDR3: CAWSVGQGAGYGYTF. CDR3 bases: TGTGCCTGGAGTGTTGGGCAGGGGGCAGGGTATGGCTACACCTTC.

The J gene is TRBJ2-1, the V gene TRBV11-2; 8 bases are a match to TRBD2. J lost 5 bases, V lost 3 bases, and 9 bases had no gene match. CDR3 length: 16 amino acids. Germline values: CDR1 SGHAT, CDR2 FQNNGV. CDR3 amino acids: CASSLGSSGSHNEQFF. The CDR3 DNA reads TGTGCCAGCAGCTTGGGGTCTAGCGGGTCCCACAATGAGCAGTTCTTC.

The gene calls are TRBV28 and TRBJ1-2; D is uncertain. Germline CDR1 is MDHEN and CDR2 is SYDVKM. CDR3 size: 13 residues. Trimming shortened V by 6 bases and J by 1 base, and 9 bases separated the two germline ends. The CDR3 coding sequence is TGTGCCAGCAGCCTAACAGATAACTATGGCTACACCTTC. Translating gives CASSLTDNYGYTF.

This chain links TRBV6-5 with TRBJ2-1; 11 bases are shared with TRBD2. CDR1 and CDR2 (germline): MNHEY, SVGAGI. The CDR3 extends over 15 amino acids. Trimming cost V 4 bases and J 4 bases; bases outside gene matches: 3. CDR3 DNA sequence: TGTGCCAGCAGTTGGGGGACTAGCGGATACAATGAGCAGTTCTTC. Translated: CASSWGTSGYNEQFF.

J is TRBJ1-2 and V is TRBV2, with TRBD1 matching 9 bases. This CDR3 contains 16 residues. The V gene's germline CDR1 is SNHLY and CDR2 FYNNEI. The V and J ends lost 5 bases and 6 bases, in that order; junction bases with no gene match: 13. CDR3 in amino acids: CASSLTDRGSVDGYTF. CDR3 nucleotide sequence: TGTGCCAGCAGTTTAACGGACAGGGGATCTGTGGATGGCTACACCTTC. The complete variable domain, with remaining parts taken from reference TRBV2 and TRBJ1-2, reads EPEVTQTPSHQVTQMGQEVILRCVPISNHLYFYWYRQILGQKVEFLVSFYNNEISEKSEIFDDQFSVERPDGSNFTLKIRSTKLEDSAMYFCASSLTDRGSVDGYTFGSGTRLTVV.

The V and J genes are TRBV6-5 and TRBJ1-3; no clear D. This CDR3 spans 15 amino acids. The germline CDR1 and CDR2 sequences are MNHEY and SVGAGI. The V end was cut by 6 bases, the J end by 0 bases, with 12 bases between. CDR3 bases: TGTGCCAGCAGCCTCAGCAGGTTCTCTGGAAACACCATATATTTT. Its translation: CASSLSRFSGNTIYF.

The chain employs TRBV6-6 and TRBJ2-1, with 11 bases aligning to TRBD2. V shed 5 bases and J 6 bases; nucleotides not matched to a gene: 6. There are 15 residues in the CDR3. Germline V CDR1 and CDR2: MNHNY, SVGAGI (reference sequence). DNA for the CDR3: TGTGCCAGCAGTATTTTAGCGGGAGGGCCCAATGAGCAGTTCTTC. Translating it yields CASSILAGGPNEQFF.

Here the CDR3 DNA reads TGTGCCAGCAGTTCTACCACGGACAGGGGACAGTCCACTAACTATGGCTACACCTTC. The encoded protein is CASSSTTDRGQSTNYGYTF. The chain has TRBV27 and TRBJ1-2; 9 bases map to TRBD1. The CDR3 runs 19 residues. Germline V gene sequence: CDR1 MNHEY, CDR2 SMNVEV (reference sequence). Losses at the gene ends were 4 bases for V and 0 bases for J; bases not matched to a gene: 15.

The J gene is TRBJ2-1, the V gene TRBV7-3, with TRBD2 as a possible D gene (5 bases). Germline V lookup: CDR1 SGHTA, CDR2 FQGTGA. Between the trimmed V and J ends, which lost 5 bases and 0 bases, there was a span of 11 bases. The CDR3 contains 15 residues. In DNA form, the CDR3 reads TGTGCCAGCAGCCTCGGGGAGAGCTCCTACAATGAGCAGTTCTTC. This translates into CASSLGESSYNEQFF.

The chain is built from TRBV5-8 and TRBJ1-2; 7 bases fit TRBD1. Germline CDR1 is SGHTS and CDR2 is YDEGEE. This CDR3 is built from 13 residues. V dropped 3 bases and J dropped 4; count of bases not matched to a gene: 3. CDR3 residues: CASSSRQGYGYTF. DNA for the CDR3: TGTGCCAGCAGCTCGCGACAGGGCTATGGCTACACCTTC.

This rearrangement joins TRBV11-3 to TRBJ2-1; 9 bases match TRBD2. V was clipped by 4 bases and J by 3 bases; unmatched bases: 4. Germline loops: CDR1 SGHNT, CDR2 YENEEA. This CDR3 is built from 15 residues. CDR3 protein: CASSSGAGGYNEQFF. In nucleotides, the CDR3 is TGTGCCAGCAGCTCAGGAGCGGGGGGCTACAATGAGCAGTTCTTC.

The chain couples TRBV5-5 to TRBJ2-1, with 10 nucleotides matching TRBD1. From germline, CDR1 is SGHKS and CDR2 YYEKEE (reference sequence). The V segment lost 0 bases and the J segment 8 bases; nucleotides outside the gene matches: 8. This CDR3 is built from 16 residues. The CDR3 nucleotides are TGTGCCAGCAGCTTGGATGGGACAGGGGTCGTCGATGAGCAGTTCTTC. It is translated as CASSLDGTGVVDEQFF.

The V and J genes are TRBV5-6 and TRBJ1-3, with no clear D. This CDR3 has 13 residues. Germline V gene sequence: CDR1 SGHDT, CDR2 YYEEEE. With 5 bases removed from V and 4 bases from J, the gap between germline ends came to 10 bases. The CDR3 sequence: CASRAGLGNTIYF. The CDR3 nucleotides are TGTGCCAGCAGAGCTGGGCTCGGAAACACCATATATTTT.

The chain carries TRBV13 and TRBJ2-5; 8 positions match TRBD2. The CDR3 extends over 16 amino acids. Germline values: CDR1 PRHDT, CDR2 FYEKMQ (reference sequence). J gave up 6 bases and V 5 bases, and 14 bases lay outside the gene matches. CDR3 nucleotide sequence: TGTGCCAGCAGCGGGGACCGGGAGGCGGGAGGAAAGACCCAGTACTTC. Translating it yields CASSGDREAGGKTQYF.

The chain employs TRBV7-6 and TRBJ1-1, with 11 bases that match TRBD1. V dropped 4 bases and J dropped 4; count of bases not matched to a gene: 8. Per the germline V gene, CDR1 is SGHVS and CDR2 is FNYEAQ. The CDR3 spans 16 residues. Written as DNA, the CDR3 is TGTGCCAGCAGCTCAACAGCCGGGACAGGGGGCACTGAAGCTTTCTTT. It translates to CASSSTAGTGGTEAFF.

The chain recombines TRBV6-5 with TRBJ2-7; possibly TRBD2 for D (6 bases). There are 16 residues in the CDR3. The germline V and J ends were trimmed by 2 bases and 3 bases, with 17 bases remaining between them. The V gene's germline CDR1 is MNHEY and CDR2 SVGAGI. The CDR3 loop reads CASSYLSRGPHYEQYF. The CDR3, as DNA: TGTGCCAGCAGTTACCTTTCGCGGGGACCTCACTACGAGCAGTACTTC.

The V call is TRBV2, the J call TRBJ2-7; D may be TRBD2 (5 bases). Germline V gives CDR1 SNHLY, CDR2 FYNNEI. Trimming removed 0 bases from V and 9 bases from J, with 15 bases in between. The CDR3 spans 14 residues. As DNA, the CDR3 is TGTGCCAGCAGTGAAGCGGGAGAGTTGAACTGGCAGTACTTC. This translates into CASSEAGELNWQYF.

The chain uses TRBV5-1 and TRBJ1-1, with 9 bases fitting TRBD1. Germline lookup yields CDR1 SGHRS and CDR2 YFSETQ. The V gene end was trimmed by 4 bases and the J gene end by 4 bases; junction bases not matched to a gene: 8. The CDR3 runs to 15 residues. The CDR3 bases are TGCGCCAGCAGCCTGACAGGGGGTGACGCCACTGAAGCTTTCTTT. Its protein is CASSLTGGDATEAFF.

V usage is TRBV27 and J usage is TRBJ1-6; D not resolved. CDR1 is MNHEY and CDR2 is SMNVEV in the germline V gene (reference sequence). Trimming shortened V by 5 bases and J by 14 bases, and 13 bases separated the two germline ends. The CDR3 runs 12 residues. The CDR3 is CASSPLGEALHF. The CDR3 DNA is TGTGCCAGCAGTCCCCTAGGAGAGGCCCTCCACTTT.

The chain is built from TRBV5-1 and TRBJ2-7, with D tentatively TRBD1 (6 bases). Germline CDR1 is SGHRS and CDR2 is YFSETQ. V was clipped by 3 bases and J by 2 bases, with 12 bases between them. This CDR3 has 14 residues. The chain's CDR3 is CASSYGWGPYEQYF. The CDR3 DNA sequence: TGCGCCAGCAGCTACGGATGGGGGCCCTACGAGCAGTACTTC.

The chain couples TRBV20-1 to TRBJ2-1, with D possibly TRBD1 on 6 matching bases. CDR1 and CDR2 (germline): DFQATT, SNEGSKA (reference sequence). The CDR3 has 14 amino acids. Trimming shortened V by 3 bases and J by 4 bases, and 13 bases separated the two germline ends. The CDR3: CSASTDREYNEQFF. The CDR3 bases are TGCAGTGCTAGTACGGACAGAGAATACAATGAGCAGTTCTTC.

CDR3 protein: CASSLAGTDTQYF. In DNA form, the CDR3 reads TGTGCTAGTTCACTTGCGGGAACGGATACGCAGTATTTT. The V and J genes are TRBV12-5 and TRBJ2-3, with D tentatively TRBD2 (6 bases). V was shortened by 8 bases and J by 6 bases, with 15 bases between the two germline ends. The CDR3 covers 13 residues. The germline V gene encodes CDR1 LGHNT and CDR2 FRNRAP.